The source of this T cell receptor (beta chain) is a study of T-cell reconstitution after alpha-beta-depleted transplantation in children. Study-level findings and limits: TCRbeta diversity was high at day 60 in some patients (a result of surviving recipient T cells and thymic progenitors). Several hundred graft clones that had expanded were reportedly the source of alpha-beta T cells about two months after transplant. After one year, T-cell counts and TCRbeta diversity mostly came from new T cells.

The germline V and J ends were trimmed by 3 bases and 0 bases, with 5 bases remaining between them. Per the germline V gene, CDR1 is SQVTM and CDR2 is ANQGSEA. There are 12 residues in the CDR3. This clonotype has at least ten counts. Antigen specificity is unknown. Construction of the TCRbeta library involved unique molecular identifiers. TCRdb called the PCR reads again in MiXCR, with one record for every CDR3 protein. The table shows some 300,000 distinct CDR3 sequences, with 6% to 10% occurring only once. The V and J genes are TRBV29-1 and TRBJ2-5; no firm D call. This receptor was taken from a female patient aged 2-9 years who had a stem cell transplant for Fanconi anemia, so the T cells may come from the graft donor. The sequences come from peripheral blood, collected 360 days after TCRalphabeta/CD19-depleted stem cell transplant. DNA for the CDR3: TGCAGCGTTGACAGGTACCAAGAGACCCAGTACTTC. Protein product: CSVDRYQETQYF.